One sample yielded the 10 T cell receptor beta chains listed below, sequenced in a study of OX40 agonist ivuxolimab in advanced cancers. TCRdb keeps only in-frame clones here, not all; method: immunoSEQ multiplex PCR. The sample records some 65,000 clones, roughly 84% being singletons. The specimen was CD4+ or CD8+ T cells sorted from blood, collected in a trial of the OX40 agonist ivuxolimab. The receptor source for this set is an adult with an advanced solid tumor such as melanoma, head and neck, liver or kidney cancer.

This clone was found a few times. The DNA of the CDR3 is TGTGCCAGCAGCGACCAGGGGTTCGGCGGGGAGCTGTTTTTT. Translation gives CASSDQGFGGELFF. This chain uses TRBV7-7 with TRBJ2-2; D may be TRBD1 (6 bases). The germline V gene has CDR1 SSHAT and CDR2 FNYEAQ (reference sequence). The CDR3 sequence is 14 residues long. V lost 5 bases to trimming and J lost 7 bases, with 14 bases between them. Variable domain in full (rest from reference TRBV7-7 and TRBJ2-2): GAGVSQSPRYKVTKRGQDVTLRCDPISSHATLYWYQQALGQGPEFLTYFNYEAQPDKSGLPSDRFSAERPEGSISTLTIQRTEQRDSAMYRCASSDQGFGGELFFGEGSRLTVL.

V and J are TRBV5-6 and TRBJ1-2, with 7 bases aligning to TRBD1. Per germline, CDR1 SGHDT and CDR2 YYEEEE. With 6 bases clipped from V and 6 bases from J, the junction kept 5 bases outside the gene matches. The CDR3 is 12 residues long. The CDR3 region is CASTPQGNGYTF. In DNA form, the CDR3 reads TGTGCCAGCACCCCACAGGGGAATGGCTACACCTTC. Variable domain in full (rest from reference TRBV5-6 and TRBJ1-2): DAGVTQSPTHLIKTRGQQVTLRCSPKSGHDTVSWYQQALGQGPQFIFQYYEEEERQRGNFPDRFSGHQFPNYSSELNVNALLLGDSALYLCASTPQGNGYTFGSGTRLTVV.

This clone is a singleton in its sample. J is TRBJ2-7 and V is TRBV5-1; tentative D call: TRBD2 (7 bases). The CDR3 covers 19 residues. Germline V gene lookup returns CDR1 SGHRS and CDR2 YFSETQ. V lost 6 bases to trimming and J lost 6 bases, with 34 bases between them. This chain's CDR3 is CASTPWGGAGPGSSVEQYF. DNA of the CDR3: TGCGCCAGCACACCTTGGGGGGGCGCAGGTCCCGGTTCGTCGGTCGAGCAGTACTTC.

The chain employs TRBV20-1 and TRBJ2-7; D is ambiguous. The germline V gene has CDR1 DFQATT and CDR2 SNEGSKA (reference sequence). This CDR3 contains 11 residues. Deletions cut 0 bases from V and 9 bases from J, with 9 bases between. CDR3 sequence reads: CSARDAAVQYF. In nucleotides, the CDR3 is TGCAGTGCTAGAGACGCTGCAGTGCAGTACTTC.

The chain combines TRBV7-6 with TRBJ2-1, with TRBD2 matching 7 bases. Per the germline V gene, CDR1 is SGHVS and CDR2 is FNYEAQ. The CDR3 is 14 amino acids. With V trimmed by 5 bases and J by 8 bases, 9 bases remained unmatched. CDR3 sequence reads: CASSPRGGKHEQFF. The CDR3 DNA sequence: TGTGCCAGCAGCCCCCGGGGAGGGAAGCATGAGCAGTTCTTC.

The chain combines TRBV6-1 with TRBJ2-3; possible D gene TRBD1, 7 bases. Per germline, CDR1 MNHNS and CDR2 SASEGT. The CDR3 covers 17 residues. V dropped 2 bases and J dropped 0 bases, with 15 bases sitting between them. CDR3 in amino acids: CASSETPGGPSTDTQYF. In DNA, the CDR3 is TGTGCCAGCAGTGAAACACCAGGGGGGCCTAGCACAGATACGCAGTATTTT.

This chain uses TRBV7-2 with TRBJ1-5; TRBD1 might be the D (5 bases). Trimming left V 5 bases short and J 5 bases short, with 19 bases between. The germline CDR1 and CDR2 sequences are SGHTA and FQGNSA. This CDR3 is built from 16 residues. The CDR3 loop reads CASSRDSALGDQPQHF. CDR3 bases: TGTGCCAGCAGCCGAGACAGTGCCCTTGGGGATCAGCCCCAGCATTTT. The whole variable domain, filled in from reference TRBV7-2 and TRBJ1-5, reads GAGVSQSPSNKVTEKGKDVELRCDPISGHTALYWYRQSLGQGLEFLIYFQGNSAPDKSGLPSDRFSAERTGGSVSTLTIQRTQQEDSAVYLCASSRDSALGDQPQHFGDGTRLSIL.

The chain uses TRBV7-2 and TRBJ2-1, with TRBD2 matching 12 bases. This CDR3 spans 15 amino acids. Germline CDR1 SGHTA, CDR2 FQGNSA. Germline trimming cut 2 bases from V and 9 bases from J; bases unmatched to any gene: 5. The CDR3: CASSLMGLAGVEQFF. DNA for the CDR3: TGTGCCAGCAGCTTAATGGGACTAGCGGGCGTTGAGCAGTTCTTC.

The table lists this clone with a few counts. V gene TRBV5-6 combines with J gene TRBJ1-1, with D perhaps matching TRBD1 (5 bases). Germline-derived CDR1 and CDR2 are SGHDT and YYEEEE. The CDR3 is 16 residues long. Trimming pared 4 bases from V and 1 base from J, leaving 17 bases between. The CDR3 coding sequence is TGTGCCAGCAGCCCGACGGACAACTGGGGGAACACTGAAGCTTTCTTT. Amino acids: CASSPTDNWGNTEAFF.

The rearrangement uses TRBV11-2 and TRBJ2-7, with TRBD1 matching 8 bases. V lost 2 bases and J lost 6; bases outside the gene matches: 6. Germline-derived CDR1 and CDR2 are SGHAT and FQNNGV. This CDR3 spans 14 amino acids. CDR3 in DNA: TGTGCCAGCAGCTTACCCCGGGACAGGACCGAGCAGTACTTC. Amino acid sequence: CASSLPRDRTEQYF.